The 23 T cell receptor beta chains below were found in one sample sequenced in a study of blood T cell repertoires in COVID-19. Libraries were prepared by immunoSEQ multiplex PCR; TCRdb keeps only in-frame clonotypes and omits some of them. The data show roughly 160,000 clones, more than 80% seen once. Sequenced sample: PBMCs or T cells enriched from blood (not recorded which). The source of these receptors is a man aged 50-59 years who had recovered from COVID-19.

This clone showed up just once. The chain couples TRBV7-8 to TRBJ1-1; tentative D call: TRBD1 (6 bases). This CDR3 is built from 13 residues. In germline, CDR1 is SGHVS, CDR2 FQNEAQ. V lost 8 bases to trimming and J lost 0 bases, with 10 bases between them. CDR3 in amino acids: CASWGQMNTEAFF. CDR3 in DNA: TGTGCCAGCTGGGGACAAATGAACACTGAAGCTTTCTTT. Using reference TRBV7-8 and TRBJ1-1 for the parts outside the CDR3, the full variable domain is GAGVSQSPRYKVAKRGQDVALRCDPISGHVSLFWYQQALGQGPEFLTYFQNEAQLDKSGLPSDRFFAERPEGSVSTLKIQRTQQEDSAVYLCASWGQMNTEAFFGQGTRLTVV.

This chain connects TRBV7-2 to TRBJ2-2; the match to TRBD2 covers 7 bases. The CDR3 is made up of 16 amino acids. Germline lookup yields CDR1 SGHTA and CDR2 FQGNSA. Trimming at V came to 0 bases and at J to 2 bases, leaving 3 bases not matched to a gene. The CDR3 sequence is CASSLAGGINTGELFF. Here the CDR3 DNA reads TGTGCCAGCAGCTTAGCGGGGGGGATCAACACCGGGGAGCTGTTTTTT.

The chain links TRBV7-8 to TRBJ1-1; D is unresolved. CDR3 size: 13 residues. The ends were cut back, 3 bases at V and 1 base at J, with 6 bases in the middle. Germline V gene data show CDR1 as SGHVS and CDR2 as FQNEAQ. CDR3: CASSLEGNTEAFF. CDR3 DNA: TGTGCCAGCAGCTTGGAGGGGAACACTGAAGCTTTCTTT. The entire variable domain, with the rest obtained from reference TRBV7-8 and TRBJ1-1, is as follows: GAGVSQSPRYKVAKRGQDVALRCDPISGHVSLFWYQQALGQGPEFLTYFQNEAQLDKSGLPSDRFFAERPEGSVSTLKIQRTQQEDSAVYLCASSLEGNTEAFFGQGTRLTVV.

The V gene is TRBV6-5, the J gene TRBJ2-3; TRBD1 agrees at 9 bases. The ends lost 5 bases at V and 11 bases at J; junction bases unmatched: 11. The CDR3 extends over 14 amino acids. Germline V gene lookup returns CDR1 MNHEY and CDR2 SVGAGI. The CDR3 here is CASSPRTGDRGQYF. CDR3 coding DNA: TGTGCCAGCAGTCCCCGGACAGGGGATCGGGGGCAGTATTTT.

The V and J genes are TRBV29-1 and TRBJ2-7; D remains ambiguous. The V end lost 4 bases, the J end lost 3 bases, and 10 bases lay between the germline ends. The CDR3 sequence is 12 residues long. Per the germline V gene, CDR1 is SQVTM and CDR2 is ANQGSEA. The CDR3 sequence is CSVVGGYYEQYF. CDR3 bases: TGCAGCGTTGTAGGCGGATACTACGAGCAGTACTTC.

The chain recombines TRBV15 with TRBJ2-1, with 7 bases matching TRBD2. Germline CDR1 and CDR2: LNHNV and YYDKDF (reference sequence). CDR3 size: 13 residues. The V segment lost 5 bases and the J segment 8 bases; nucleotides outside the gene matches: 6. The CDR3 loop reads CATSAGEAYEQFF. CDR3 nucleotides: TGTGCCACCAGCGCGGGGGAGGCGTATGAGCAGTTCTTC. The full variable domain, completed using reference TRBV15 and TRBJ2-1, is DAMVIQNPRYQVTQFGKPVTLSCSQTLNHNVMYWYQQKSSQAPKLLFHYYDKDFNNEADTPDNFQSRRPNTSFCFLDIRSPGLGDTAMYLCATSAGEAYEQFFGPGTRLTVL.

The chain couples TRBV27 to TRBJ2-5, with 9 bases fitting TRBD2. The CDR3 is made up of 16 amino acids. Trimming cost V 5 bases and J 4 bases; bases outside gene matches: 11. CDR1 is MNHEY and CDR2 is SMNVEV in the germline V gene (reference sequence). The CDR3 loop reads CASSTHQRGAGETQYF. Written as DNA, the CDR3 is TGTGCCAGCAGTACCCACCAGCGGGGGGCCGGAGAGACCCAGTACTTC.

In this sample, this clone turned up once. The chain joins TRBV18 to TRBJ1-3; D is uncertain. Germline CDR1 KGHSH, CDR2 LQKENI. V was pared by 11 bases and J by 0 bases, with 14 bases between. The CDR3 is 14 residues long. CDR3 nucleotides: TGTGCCGCCTTGGAGCCGAACTCTGGAAACACCATATATTTT. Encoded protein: CAALEPNSGNTIYF.

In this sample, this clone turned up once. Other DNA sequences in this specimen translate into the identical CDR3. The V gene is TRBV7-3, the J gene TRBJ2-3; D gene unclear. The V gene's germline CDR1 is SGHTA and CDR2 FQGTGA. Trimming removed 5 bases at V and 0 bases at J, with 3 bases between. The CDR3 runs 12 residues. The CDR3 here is CASSPSTDTQYF. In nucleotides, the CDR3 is TGTGCCAGCAGCCCTAGCACAGATACGCAGTATTTT.

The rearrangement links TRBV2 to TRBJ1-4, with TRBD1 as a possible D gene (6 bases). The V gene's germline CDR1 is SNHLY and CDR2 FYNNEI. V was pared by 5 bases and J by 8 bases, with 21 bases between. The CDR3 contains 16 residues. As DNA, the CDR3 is TGTGCCAGCAGTCCGGGACAAAATCCCATTAGCGAAAAACTGTTTTTT. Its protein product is CASSPGQNPISEKLFF.

CDR3 DNA: TGCGCCAGCAGCTTAGGGGGGGTCAAGAACACTGAAGCTTTCTTT. Translation: CASSLGGVKNTEAFF. This chain joins TRBV5-1 and TRBJ1-1, with D possibly being TRBD1 (6 bases). The CDR3 is made up of 15 amino acids. V lost 2 bases to trimming and J lost 1 base, with 12 bases between them. Per the germline V gene, CDR1 is SGHRS and CDR2 is YFSETQ.

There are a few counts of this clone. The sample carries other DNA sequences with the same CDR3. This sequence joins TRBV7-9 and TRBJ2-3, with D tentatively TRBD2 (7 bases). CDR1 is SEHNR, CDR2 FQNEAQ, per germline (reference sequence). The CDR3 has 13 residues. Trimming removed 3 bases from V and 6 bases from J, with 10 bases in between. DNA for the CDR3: TGTGCCAGCAGCTTCGGGGGGCCGGATACGCAGTATTTT. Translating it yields CASSFGGPDTQYF.

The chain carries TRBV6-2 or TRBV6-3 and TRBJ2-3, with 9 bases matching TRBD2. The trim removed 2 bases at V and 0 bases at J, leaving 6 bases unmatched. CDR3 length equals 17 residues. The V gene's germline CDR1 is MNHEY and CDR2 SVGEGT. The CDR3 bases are TGTGCCAGCAGTTACCCTGGACTAGCGAGAAGCACAGATACGCAGTATTTT. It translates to CASSYPGLARSTDTQYF.

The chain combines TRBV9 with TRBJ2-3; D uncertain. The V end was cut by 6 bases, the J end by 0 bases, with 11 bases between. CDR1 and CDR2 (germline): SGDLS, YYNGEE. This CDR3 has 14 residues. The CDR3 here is CASTTITSTDTQYF. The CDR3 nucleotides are TGTGCCAGCACCACTATCACGAGCACAGATACGCAGTATTTT.

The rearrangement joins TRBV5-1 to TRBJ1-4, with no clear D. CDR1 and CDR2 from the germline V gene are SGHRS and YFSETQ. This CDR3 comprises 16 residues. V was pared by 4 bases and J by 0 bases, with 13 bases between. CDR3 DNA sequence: TGCGCCAGCAGCCGAACCACCAGCGCAACTAATGAAAAACTGTTTTTT. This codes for CASSRTTSATNEKLFF.

The DNA of the CDR3 is TGTGCCATCAGTGAGTCGACGGGGACAGGGGGGTCACCCCTCCACTTT. Protein sequence: CAISESTGTGGSPLHF. This chain uses TRBV10-3 with TRBJ1-6; 11 positions match TRBD1. The germline V gene encodes CDR1 ENHRY and CDR2 SYGVKD. V gave up 0 bases and J gave up 10 bases; unmatched junction bases: 5. The CDR3 consists of 16 residues.

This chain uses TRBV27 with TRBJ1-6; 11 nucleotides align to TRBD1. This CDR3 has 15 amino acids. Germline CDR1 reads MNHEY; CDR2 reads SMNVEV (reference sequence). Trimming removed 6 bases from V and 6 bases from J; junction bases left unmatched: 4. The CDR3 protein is CASRRTGGSNSPLHF. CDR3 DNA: TGTGCCAGCAGGCGGACAGGGGGCAGTAATTCACCCCTCCACTTT.

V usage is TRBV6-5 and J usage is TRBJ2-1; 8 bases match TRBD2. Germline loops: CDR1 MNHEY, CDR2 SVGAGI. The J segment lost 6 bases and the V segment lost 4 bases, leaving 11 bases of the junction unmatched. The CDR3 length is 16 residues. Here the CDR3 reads CASSSPGGGTGNEQFF. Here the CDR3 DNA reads TGTGCCAGCAGTTCCCCCGGGGGGGGGACGGGCAATGAGCAGTTCTTC.

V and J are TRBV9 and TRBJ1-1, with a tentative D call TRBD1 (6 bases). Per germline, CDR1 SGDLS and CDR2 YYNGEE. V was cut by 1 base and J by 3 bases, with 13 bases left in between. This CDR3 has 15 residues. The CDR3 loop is CASSVLSQGYTEAFF. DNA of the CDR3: TGTGCCAGCAGCGTACTCTCTCAGGGGTACACTGAAGCTTTCTTT.

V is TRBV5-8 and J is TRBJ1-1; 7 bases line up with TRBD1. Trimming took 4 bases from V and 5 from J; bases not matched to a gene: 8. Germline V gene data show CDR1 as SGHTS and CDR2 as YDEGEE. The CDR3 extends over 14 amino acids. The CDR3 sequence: CASSPPDRLTEAFF. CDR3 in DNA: TGTGCCAGCAGCCCGCCGGACAGGCTGACTGAAGCTTTCTTT.

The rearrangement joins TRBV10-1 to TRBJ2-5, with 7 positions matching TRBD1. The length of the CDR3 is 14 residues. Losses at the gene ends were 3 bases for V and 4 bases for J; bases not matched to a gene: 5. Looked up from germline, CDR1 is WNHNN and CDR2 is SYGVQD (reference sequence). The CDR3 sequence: CASSEADRVETQYF. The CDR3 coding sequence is TGCGCCAGCAGTGAAGCTGACAGGGTAGAGACCCAGTACTTC.

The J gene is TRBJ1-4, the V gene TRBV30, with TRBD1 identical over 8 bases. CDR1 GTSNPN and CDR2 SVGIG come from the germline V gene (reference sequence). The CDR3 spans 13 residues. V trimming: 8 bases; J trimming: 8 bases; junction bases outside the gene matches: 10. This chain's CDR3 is CATSRGQGEKLFF. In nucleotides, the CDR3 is TGTGCCACCAGCAGGGGGCAGGGAGAAAAACTGTTTTTT.

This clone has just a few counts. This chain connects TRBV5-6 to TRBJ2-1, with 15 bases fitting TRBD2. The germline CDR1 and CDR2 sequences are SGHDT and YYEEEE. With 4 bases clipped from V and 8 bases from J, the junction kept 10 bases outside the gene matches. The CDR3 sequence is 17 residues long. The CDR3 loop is CASSTRTSGGAGDEQFF. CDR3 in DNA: TGTGCCAGCAGCACCCGGACTAGCGGGGGGGCGGGCGATGAGCAGTTCTTC.